This is a list of T cell receptor beta chains from one sample in a study of regulatory T cells in long-lasting Graves disease. MiXCR, run by TCRdb on the multiplex PCR reads, gives a single entry per CDR3 protein. The sample has around 450,000 distinct CDR3 sequences; 15% are singletons. These data also formed part of another study, on T cells in Graves' hyperthyroidism and ophthalmopathy.

Sequencing used peripheral blood mononuclear cells (PBMCs), obtained at new diagnosis, from a patient treated with antithyroid drugs. These receptors originate from a woman under 40 with Graves disease. The CDR3 runs from the conserved cysteine through the conserved F or W. The D gene is left open where the match is weak. The size entry is marked missing in some rows and otherwise reads once, few, many or a size class.

clone size	D gene	J gene	V gene	CDR3 protein	CDR3 DNA
NA	TRBD1	TRBJ1-1	TRBV4-2	CASSQVEGATEAFF	TGTGCCAGCAGCCAAGTTGAGGGGGCCACTGAAGCTTTCTTT
many	TRBD2	TRBJ2-3	TRBV12-3/TRBV12-4	CASSSRLALNTDTQYF	TGTGCCAGCAGCTCACGACTAGCGCTTAACACAGATACGCAGTATTTT
few	TRBD1	TRBJ1-3	TRBV19	CASTAGTDGNTIYF	TGTGCCAGTACCGCTGGGACAGACGGAAACACCATATATTTT
many	TRBD2	TRBJ2-5	TRBV20-1	CSARAGGGQETQYF	TGCAGTGCTAGAGCGGGGGGGGGCCAAGAGACCCAGTACTTC
many	NA	TRBJ1-5	TRBV30	CAWSVLGGAQPQHF	TGTGCCTGGAGTGTACTGGGGGGTGCTCAGCCCCAGCATTTT
many	TRBD2	TRBJ2-7	TRBV5-1	CASSTRTSGAYEQYF	TGCGCCAGCAGCACCCGGACTAGCGGAGCCTACGAGCAGTACTTC
few	NA	TRBJ1-3	TRBV9	CASSGPTSSGNTIYF	TGTGCCAGCTCGGGACCAACGAGCTCTGGAAACACCATATATTTT
few	NA	TRBJ1-3	TRBV28	CASSSGSLGDTIYF	TGTGCCAGCAGCTCCGGCAGCCTAGGGGACACCATATATTTT
NA	TRBD2	TRBJ2-1	TRBV5-1	CASRREENDEQFF	TGCGCCAGCAGACGGGAGGAGAACGATGAGCAGTTCTTC
many	NA	TRBJ1-1	TRBV29-1	CSVEVGGSGEAFF	TGCAGCGTTGAAGTGGGGGGCTCCGGTGAAGCTTTCTTT
NA	TRBD1	TRBJ2-7	TRBV5-1	CASSTGGSYEQYF	TGCGCCAGCAGCACAGGGGGCTCCTACGAGCAGTACTTC
NA	TRBD1	TRBJ1-2	TRBV5-4	CASSSTGNYGYAF	TGTGCCAGCAGCTCGACAGGGAACTATGGCTACGCCTTC
many	TRBD2	TRBJ2-7	TRBV5-1	CATGEGSHYEQYF	TGCGCCACCGGGGAGGGGTCCCACTACGAGCAGTACTTC
many	NA	TRBJ2-3	TRBV5-5	CASSIKGGTGTDTQYF	TGTGCCAGCAGTATAAAGGGGGGTACGGGCACAGATACGCAGTATTTT
NA	TRBD1	TRBJ2-4	TRBV10-3	CATRDETGSSIQYF	TGTGCCACCCGAGACGAGACAGGGTCCAGCATTCAGTACTTC
many	NA	TRBJ1-1	TRBV11-2	CASSSWDTEAFF	TGTGCCAGCAGCTCATGGGACACTGAAGCTTTCTTT
few	TRBD2	TRBJ2-1	TRBV6-2/TRBV6-3	CASSDLLAGLSYNEQFF	TGTGCCAGCAGCGACCTGTTAGCGGGGTTGTCCTACAATGAGCAGTTCTTC
NA	NA	TRBJ2-5	TRBV29-1	CSALGKTQETQYF	TGCAGCGCCTTAGGGAAAACCCAAGAGACCCAGTACTTC
NA	NA	TRBJ2-1	TRBV3-1	CASSQMGEQFF	TGTGCCAGCAGCCAGATGGGTGAGCAGTTCTTC
NA	NA	TRBJ1-1	TRBV19	CASSGQMNTEAFF	TGTGCCAGTAGTGGGCAGATGAACACTGAAGCTTTCTTT
once	TRBD1	TRBJ1-6	TRBV9	CASSVGPRDRASPLHF	TGTGCCAGCAGCGTAGGCCCTCGGGACAGGGCCTCACCCCTCCACTTT
NA	TRBD1	TRBJ1-3	TRBV5-1	CASRSGTENTIYF	TGCGCCAGCAGATCCGGGACAGAGAACACCATATATTTT
many	NA	TRBJ1-4	TRBV5-4	CASSLANEKLFF	TGTGCCAGCAGCTTAGCTAATGAAAAACTGTTTTTT
NA	TRBD2	TRBJ2-2	TRBV9	CASSLDLAGAYTGELFF	TGTGCCAGCAGCTTAGATTTAGCGGGAGCCTACACCGGGGAGCTGTTTTTT
many	NA	TRBJ2-5	TRBV4-1	CASSPTPQETQYF	TGCGCCAGCAGCCCAACGCCCCAGGAGACCCAGTACTTC
many	NA	TRBJ1-5	TRBV30	CAWRGINSNQPQHF	TGTGCCTGGAGAGGGATTAATAGCAATCAGCCCCAGCATTTT
NA	TRBD2	TRBJ2-7	TRBV11-3	CASSQSPSGASYEQYF	TGTGCCAGCAGCCAGAGTCCTAGCGGGGCCTCCTACGAGCAGTACTTC
NA	NA	TRBJ2-4	TRBV7-9	CASSLVGAIQYF	TGTGCCAGCAGCTTAGTGGGTGCCATTCAGTACTTC
NA	TRBD1	TRBJ2-5	TRBV20-1	CSAEDRGTQETQYF	TGCAGTGCCGAGGACAGGGGGACCCAAGAGACCCAGTACTTC
many	TRBD2	TRBJ2-1	TRBV7-8	CASSPGSLVAGEQFF	TGTGCCAGCAGCCCGGGCTCTCTTGTAGCGGGTGAGCAGTTCTTC
many	NA	TRBJ2-6	TRBV9	CASSVPSGANVLTF	TGTGCCAGCAGCGTCCCCTCTGGGGCCAACGTCCTGACTTTC
many	TRBD1	TRBJ1-1	TRBV9	CASSVDRGRLGNTEAFF	TGTGCCAGCAGCGTAGACAGGGGAAGGCTTGGGAACACTGAAGCTTTCTTT
few	NA	TRBJ2-1	TRBV24-1	CATSDPGTLYNEQFF	TGTGCCACCAGTGACCCCGGGACACTTTACAATGAGCAGTTCTTC
many	NA	TRBJ2-3	TRBV13	CASSYSSAGLYTDTQYF	TGTGCCAGCAGTTATTCTTCGGCGGGACTTTACACAGATACGCAGTATTTT
many	NA	TRBJ2-1	TRBV2	CASALLGGNEQFF	TGTGCCAGCGCCCTTCTGGGGGGCAATGAGCAGTTCTTC
many	TRBD2	TRBJ2-3	TRBV20-1	CSARDTSGKYTSTDTQYF	TGCAGTGCTAGGGATACTAGCGGGAAATACACTAGCACAGATACGCAGTATTTT
NA	NA	TRBJ1-6	TRBV25-1	CASSNSRGINSPLHF	TGTGCCAGCAGTAATTCGCGTGGGATTAATTCACCCCTCCACTTT
many	TRBD2	TRBJ2-3	TRBV14	CASSRRLAGGQITDTQYF	TGTGCCAGCAGCCGAAGACTAGCGGGAGGCCAAATCACAGATACGCAGTATTTT
many	TRBD2	TRBJ2-1	TRBV9	CASSVLAGLPNEQFF	TGTGCCAGCAGCGTACTAGCGGGGCTCCCCAATGAGCAGTTCTTC
NA	TRBD2	TRBJ2-3	TRBV4-2	CASSQGLAGSTDTQYF	TGTGCCAGCAGCCAAGGGCTAGCGGGATCCACAGATACGCAGTATTTT
many	TRBD1	TRBJ2-7	TRBV9	CASSAGQGAREQYF	TGTGCCAGCAGCGCCGGACAGGGGGCTCGCGAGCAGTACTTC
many	NA	TRBJ2-5	TRBV15	CATSRGGPVETQYF	TGTGCCACCAGCAGAGGGGGGCCCGTGGAGACCCAGTACTTC
many	NA	TRBJ1-1	TRBV28	CAIATQVRGGGRRTEAFF	TGTGCCATCGCGACGCAGGTTAGGGGCGGGGGGCGTCGCACTGAAGCTTTCTTT
many	TRBD2	TRBJ2-1	TRBV11-2	CASSLDGLAGGPYNEQFF	TGTGCCAGCAGCTTAGACGGACTAGCGGGAGGGCCCTACAATGAGCAGTTCTTC